The T cell receptor (beta chain) described here comes from a study of Ad26.COV2.S vaccination and SARS-CoV-2 variants. The assay was immunoSEQ multiplex PCR, and TCRdb's table has in-frame clones only and misses some. The profile shows about 680,000 clones, around 90% of them singletons. Treatment denoted: over 15 received Ad26.COV2.S at low or high dose, single or two shots; 5 received placebo; per-sample allocation not given. After the first vaccine or placebo injection, samples were drawn on day 63. Expression of Wuhan-strain SARS-CoV-2 spike came from the Ad26 vector that formed the vaccine. Germline-derived CDR1 and CDR2 are SGHKS and YYEKEE (reference sequence). CDR3 length equals 16 residues. V lost 0 bases to trimming and J lost 2 bases, with 9 bases between them. In its sample, this clone was seen once.

The chain couples TRBV5-5 to TRBJ2-6, with D perhaps matching TRBD1 or TRBD2 (5 bases each). This sequence was found in a person between 18 and 65 years old who received the Ad26.COV2.S COVID-19 vaccine or a placebo. The material was peripheral blood, obtained in a trial of Ad26.COV2.S vaccine versus placebo. CDR3 protein: CASSLVGDAGANVLTF. CDR3 nucleotides: TGTGCCAGCAGCTTGGTCGGGGACGCTGGGGCCAACGTCCTGACTTTC. The whole variable domain, remainder taken from reference TRBV5-5 and TRBJ2-6, is DAGVTQSPTHLIKTRGQQVTLRCSPISGHKSVSWYQQVLGQGPQFIFQYYEKEERGRGNFPDRFSARQFPNYSSELNVNALLLGDSALYLCASSLVGDAGANVLTFGAGSRLTVL.